These T cell receptor beta chains were read from a single sample in a study of blood T cell repertoires in COVID-19. This table comes from immunoSEQ multiplex PCR, and its TCRdb copy is limited to in-frame clones, with some not included. This table holds approximately 130,000 clones, more than 75% found once. The material sequenced was peripheral blood. These receptors came from a human donor in a cohort sampled during active COVID-19. Each CDR3 is given with its conserved first and last residue. D genes are given only for firm matches. Only part of the rows carry a size: once, few, many, or a class if the clone is expanded.

cdr3_length clone_size d_call j_call v_call cdr3_nt cdr3_aa
15 NA NA TRBJ2-5 TRBV3-1/TRBV3-2 TGTGCCAGCAGCCCCGAGGGGGGGCATATGGAGACCCAGTACTTC CASSPEGGHMETQYF
14 few NA TRBJ1-1 TRBV3-1/TRBV3-2 TGTGCCAGCAGCCAAGAGAGGAGGAACACTGAAGCTTTCTTT CASSQERRNTEAFF
16 NA TRBD2 TRBJ2-7 TRBV7-6 TGTGCCAGCGCAGGGACAGCGGGAGGGAGCGTGTACGAGCAGTACTTC CASAGTAGGSVYEQYF
16 few TRBD1 TRBJ2-1 TRBV7-9 TGTGCCAGCAGCTTAGACGTGTCAGGGGGTGAGGATGAGCAGTTCTTC CASSLDVSGGEDEQFF
14 NA NA TRBJ2-7 TRBV6-5 TGTGCCAGCAGTTACCGCGGACACAGCTACGAGCAGTACTTC CASSYRGHSYEQYF
12 NA NA TRBJ2-2 TRBV19 TGTGCCAGTGCCGAGGGGGCCGGGGAGCTGTTTTTT CASAEGAGELFF
15 NA NA TRBJ2-2 TRBV5-1 TGCGCCAGTACCGGGGCCCTCAGGGGCACCGGGGAGCTGTTTTTT CASTGALRGTGELFF
15 NA TRBD2 TRBJ2-7 TRBV9 TGTGCCAGCAGCGTTGAGACGGGGGGGCTTGGTGAGCAGTACTTC CASSVETGGLGEQYF
16 NA TRBD1 TRBJ1-2 TRBV6-5 TGTGCCAGCAGTTACTTGCGGACAGGGGTTCACTATGGCTACACCTTC CASSYLRTGVHYGYTF
16 NA TRBD1 TRBJ2-2 TRBV7-2 TGTGCCAGCAGTTCCTCCGGACAGGGTAACACCGGGGAGCTGTTTTTT CASSSSGQGNTGELFF
15 NA TRBD1 TRBJ2-4 TRBV5-4 TGTGCCAGCAGCCCAGCTCCGGGACAGGAGAGGGCAACGTACTTC CASSPAPGQERATYF
15 NA TRBD2 TRBJ2-5 TRBV9 TGTGCCAGCACTTCCTCAGCGGGGGGCAGGGAGACCCAGTACTTC CASTSSAGGRETQYF
14 NA TRBD1 TRBJ1-6 TRBV6-2/TRBV6-3 TGTGCCAGCAGTAGGGACAGGACTAATTCACCCCTCCACTTT CASSRDRTNSPLHF
13 NA TRBD1 TRBJ2-5 TRBV7-2 TGTGCCAGCAGCGTGGGGACAGTAGAGACCCAGTACTTC CASSVGTVETQYF
15 NA TRBD1 TRBJ2-1 TRBV16 TGTGCCAGCAGCCATCGGGACAGGGCGGGGTATGAGCAGTTCTTC CASSHRDRAGYEQFF
15 NA TRBD1 TRBJ1-2 TRBV5-6 TGTGCCAGCAGCCAAGGACAGGGAACGAACTATGGCTACACCTTC CASSQGQGTNYGYTF
15 NA TRBD1 TRBJ2-1 TRBV15 TGTGCCACCCAGACAGGGGGGCACTCCTACAATGAGCAGTTCTTC CATQTGGHSYNEQFF
15 NA TRBD1 TRBJ1-6 TRBV28 TGTGCCAGCAACCCCCTAACAGGGGTAAATTCACCCCTCCACTTT CASNPLTGVNSPLHF
13 NA NA TRBJ2-1 TRBV2 TGTGCCAGAGGGGGGGACTCCTACAATGAGCAGTTCTTC CARGGDSYNEQFF
15 NA TRBD1 TRBJ2-5 TRBV5-1 TGCGCCAGCAGTGTCTTAGCACAGGGGCAAGAGACCCAGTACTTC CASSVLAQGQETQYF
13 NA NA TRBJ1-2 TRBV7-8 TGTGCCAGCAGGGGGGGTATGGGCTCTGGCTACACCTTC CASRGGMGSGYTF
16 NA TRBD2 TRBJ2-2 TRBV9 TGTGCCAGCAGCCTTCGGACTAGCGGGAGGGCCGGGGAGCTGTTTTTT CASSLRTSGRAGELFF
11 NA NA TRBJ2-1 TRBV12-3/TRBV12-4 TGTGCCAGCAGTTTAGGAGTAATTAAGTTCTTC CASSLGVIKFF
14 NA NA TRBJ2-7 TRBV10-2 TGCGCCAGCAGTGAGTCTGGCGGCTACTACGAGCAGTACTTC CASSESGGYYEQYF
14 NA TRBD1 TRBJ1-1 TRBV5-1 TGCGCCAGCAGCCCTGGACAGGAGAACACTGAAGCTTTCTTT CASSPGQENTEAFF
14 NA NA TRBJ1-6 TRBV4-2 TGTGCCAGCAGCCACGGAGAACCCCACTCACCCCTCCACTTT CASSHGEPHSPLHF
13 NA NA TRBJ2-3 TRBV6-6 TGTGCCAGCAGTTACTCGGCCATAGATACGCAGTATTTT CASSYSAIDTQYF
12 once NA TRBJ1-1 TRBV12-3/TRBV12-4 TGTGCCAGCAGGCGGATGAACACTGAAGCTTTCTTT CASRRMNTEAFF
14 NA NA TRBJ1-2 TRBV7-2 TGTGCCAGCCATAGGGGGGGAGTTGGGTATGGCTACACCTTC CASHRGGVGYGYTF
14 NA TRBD1 TRBJ2-7 TRBV19 TGTGCCAGTAGTTGGGACAGGACCTCCTACGAGCAGTACTTC CASSWDRTSYEQYF
17 NA TRBD2 TRBJ2-3 TRBV4-1 TGCGCCAGCAGCCAAGAGAGGCGGGGGGGTAGCACAGATACGCAGTATTTT CASSQERRGGSTDTQYF
13 NA TRBD2 TRBJ2-5 TRBV5-4 TGTGCCAGCAGCCCCTGGGGGGGGGAGACCCAGTACTTC CASSPWGGETQYF
14 NA NA TRBJ2-7 TRBV9 TGTGCCAGCAGCGAAGGGAGCGGAAGCTACGAGCAGTACTTC CASSEGSGSYEQYF
16 NA NA TRBJ2-4 TRBV18 TGTGCCAGCTCACCACCCCGACTACTAGCCAAAAACATTCAGTACTTC CASSPPRLLAKNIQYF
14 NA TRBD1 TRBJ1-2 TRBV2 TGTGCCAGCAGTGCGAGGGGGCTTGGTGATTACTACACCTTC CASSARGLGDYYTF
13 NA NA TRBJ1-2 TRBV7-9 TGTGCCAGCAGCCTAAATCAGGTTTATGGCTACACCTTC CASSLNQVYGYTF
15 once NA TRBJ1-4 TRBV4-2 TGTGCCAGCAGACGCAGGGAAACAACTAATGAAAAACTGTTTTTT CASRRRETTNEKLFF
16 NA NA TRBJ2-3 TRBV20-1 TGCAGTGCTAGTCTGTCGGGAGTGGGGCCGGCAGATACGCAGTATTTT CSASLSGVGPADTQYF
16 NA TRBD2 TRBJ2-1 TRBV7-7 TGTGCTAGCAGTCCAACCGGGACTAGTCTTACCAATGAGCAGTTCTTC CASSPTGTSLTNEQFF
14 NA TRBD2 TRBJ2-3 TRBV19 TGTGCCAGTAGTATAGGGGTAGCGGGAGGGGAGCAGTATTTT CASSIGVAGGEQYF
15 NA NA TRBJ1-3 TRBV15 TGTGCCACGAGTGTCGGGGGGAGCTTTGGAAACACCATATATTTT CATSVGGSFGNTIYF
11 NA TRBD2 TRBJ2-1 TRBV5-4 TGTGCCAGCAACGGGGGGTATGAGCAGTTCTTC CASNGGYEQFF
15 NA NA TRBJ2-2 TRBV5-1 TGCGCCAGCAGCTTCACTACGACCGTGACCGGGGAGCTGTTTTTT CASSFTTTVTGELFF
12 NA NA TRBJ2-7 TRBV24-1 TGTGCCACCAGTGATTTGACGGGCGAGCAGTACTTC CATSDLTGEQYF
14 NA NA TRBJ2-7 TRBV29-1 TGCAGCGTTGAGGGCGGGGCGAGCTCCTACGAGCAGTACTTC CSVEGGASSYEQYF
12 NA NA TRBJ2-5 TRBV5-6 TGTGCCAGCAGCCCTGGTCGGGAGACCCAGTACTTC CASSPGRETQYF
15 NA NA TRBJ2-1 TRBV14 TGTGCCAGCAGCCTCCTTAAGGGAGGAGGCAATGAGCAGTTCTTC CASSLLKGGGNEQFF
14 NA TRBD1 TRBJ1-1 TRBV9 TGTGCCAGCAGCCTACGGACAGGAATAACTGAAGCTTTCTTT CASSLRTGITEAFF
14 NA NA TRBJ2-4 TRBV7-9 TGTGCCAGCAGCCCGACGGACAGTAAAAACATTCAGTACTTC CASSPTDSKNIQYF
14 NA NA TRBJ1-1 TRBV29-1 TGCAGCGCAGATGGAGCAGATATGAACACTGAAGCTTTCTTT CSADGADMNTEAFF
14 NA TRBD1 TRBJ2-3 TRBV11-1 TGTGCCAGCAGCCGGGACAGACCCACAGATACGCAGTATTTT CASSRDRPTDTQYF
13 NA NA TRBJ2-7 TRBV6-2/TRBV6-3 TGTGCCAGCAGCGGGGAACAGGGTTACGAGCAGTACTTC CASSGEQGYEQYF
16 once TRBD2 TRBJ2-3 TRBV6-4 TGTGCCAGCAGTGACTCGGGCGGGAGGGCCGTAGATACGCAGTATTTT CASSDSGGRAVDTQYF
14 NA NA TRBJ1-2 TRBV6-1 TGTGCCAGCAGTGAAGTGGGTCGGCGCAGGGGCTACACCTTC CASSEVGRRRGYTF
17 NA NA TRBJ2-4 TRBV4-2 TGTGCCAGCAGCCAAGTTGGTCCTGGGAGTGCCAAAAACATTCAGTACTTC CASSQVGPGSAKNIQYF